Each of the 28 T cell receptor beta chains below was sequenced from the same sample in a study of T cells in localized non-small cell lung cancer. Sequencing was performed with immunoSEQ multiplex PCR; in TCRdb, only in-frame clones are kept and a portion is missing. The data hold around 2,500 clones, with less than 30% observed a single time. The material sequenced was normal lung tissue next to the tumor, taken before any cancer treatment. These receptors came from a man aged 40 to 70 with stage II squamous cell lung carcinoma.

Here the CDR3 DNA reads TGTGCCAGCAGACGGAGTGGGGCCAACGTCCTGACTTTC. The encoded protein is CASRRSGANVLTF. The rearrangement links TRBV28 to TRBJ2-6; D is unresolved. There are 13 residues in the CDR3. Trimming removed 6 bases from V and 3 bases from J, with 6 bases in between. In germline, CDR1 is MDHEN, CDR2 SYDVKM.

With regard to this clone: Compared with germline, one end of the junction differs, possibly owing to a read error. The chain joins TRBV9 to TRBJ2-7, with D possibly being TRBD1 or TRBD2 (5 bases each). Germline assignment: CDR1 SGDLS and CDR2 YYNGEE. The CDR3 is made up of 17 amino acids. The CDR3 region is CASSSGPGTGFRYGQYF. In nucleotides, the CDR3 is TGTGCCAGCAGCAGCGGTCCCGGGACGGGTTTCCGCTACGGGCAGTACTTC.

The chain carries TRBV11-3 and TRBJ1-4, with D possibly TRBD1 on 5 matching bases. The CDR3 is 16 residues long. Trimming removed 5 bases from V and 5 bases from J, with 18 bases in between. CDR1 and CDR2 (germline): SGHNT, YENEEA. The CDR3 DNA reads TGTGCCAGCAGCCGTGGAACCGGGACGCGGAATGAAAAACTGTTTTTT. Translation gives CASSRGTGTRNEKLFF.

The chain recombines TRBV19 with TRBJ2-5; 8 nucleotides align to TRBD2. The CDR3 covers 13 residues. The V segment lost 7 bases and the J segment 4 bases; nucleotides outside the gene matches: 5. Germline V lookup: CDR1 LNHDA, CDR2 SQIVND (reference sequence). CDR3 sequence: CASTSGGRETQYF. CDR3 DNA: TGTGCCAGTACCTCGGGGGGGCGAGAGACCCAGTACTTC.

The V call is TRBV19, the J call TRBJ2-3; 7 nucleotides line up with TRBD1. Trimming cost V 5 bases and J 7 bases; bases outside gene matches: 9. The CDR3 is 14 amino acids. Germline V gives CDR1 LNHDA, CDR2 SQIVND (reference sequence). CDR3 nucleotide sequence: TGTGCCAGTAGTCCCCGGGACAGACGAAATACGCAGTATTTT. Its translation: CASSPRDRRNTQYF.

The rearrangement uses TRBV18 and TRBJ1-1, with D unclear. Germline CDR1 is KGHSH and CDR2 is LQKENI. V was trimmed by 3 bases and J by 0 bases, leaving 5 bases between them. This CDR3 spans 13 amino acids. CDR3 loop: CASSPDMNTEAFF. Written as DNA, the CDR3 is TGTGCCAGCTCACCCGATATGAACACTGAAGCTTTCTTT.

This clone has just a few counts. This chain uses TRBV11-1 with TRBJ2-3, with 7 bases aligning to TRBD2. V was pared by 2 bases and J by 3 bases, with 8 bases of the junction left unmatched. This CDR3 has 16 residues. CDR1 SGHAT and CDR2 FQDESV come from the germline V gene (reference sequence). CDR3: CASSLSGVSGTDTQYF. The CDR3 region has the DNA TGTGCCAGCAGCTTATCGGGGGTTAGCGGGACAGATACGCAGTATTTT.

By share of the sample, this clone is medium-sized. The chain's CDR3 is CASSRSPGGGKGYNEQFF. Written as DNA, the CDR3 is TGTGCCAGCAGCCGATCCCCAGGTGGCGGGAAGGGGTACAATGAGCAGTTCTTC. The chain combines TRBV9 with TRBJ2-1, with D perhaps matching TRBD2 (6 bases). The V gene's germline CDR1 is SGDLS and CDR2 YYNGEE. The CDR3 contains 18 residues. V gave up 4 bases and J gave up 4 bases, with 24 bases separating them.

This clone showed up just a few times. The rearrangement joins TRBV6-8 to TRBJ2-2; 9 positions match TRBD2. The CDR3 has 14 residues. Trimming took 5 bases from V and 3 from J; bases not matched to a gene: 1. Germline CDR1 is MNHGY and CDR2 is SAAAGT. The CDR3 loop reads CASSVAGDTGELFF. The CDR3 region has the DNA TGTGCCAGCAGTGTAGCGGGAGACACCGGGGAGCTGTTTTTT.

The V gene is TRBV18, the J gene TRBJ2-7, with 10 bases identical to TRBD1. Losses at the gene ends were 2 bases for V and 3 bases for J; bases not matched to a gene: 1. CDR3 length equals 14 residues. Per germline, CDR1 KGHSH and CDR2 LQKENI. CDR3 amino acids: CASSPRTGGYEQYF. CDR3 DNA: TGTGCCAGCTCACCAAGGACAGGGGGCTACGAGCAGTACTTC.

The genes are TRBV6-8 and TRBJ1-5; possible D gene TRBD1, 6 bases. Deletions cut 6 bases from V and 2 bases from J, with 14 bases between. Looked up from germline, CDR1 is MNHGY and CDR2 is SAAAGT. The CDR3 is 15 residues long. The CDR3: CASSRGGEGNQPQHF. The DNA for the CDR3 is TGTGCCAGCAGCCGAGGGGGGGAGGGCAATCAGCCCCAGCATTTT.

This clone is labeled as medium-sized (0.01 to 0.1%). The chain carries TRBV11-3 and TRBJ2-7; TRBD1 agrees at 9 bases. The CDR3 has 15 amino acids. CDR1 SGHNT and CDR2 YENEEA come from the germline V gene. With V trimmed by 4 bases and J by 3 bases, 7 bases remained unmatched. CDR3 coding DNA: TGTGCCAGCAGCTCCACCGGGACAGGGTTCTACGAGCAGTACTTC. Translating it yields CASSSTGTGFYEQYF. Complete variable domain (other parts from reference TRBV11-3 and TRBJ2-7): EAGVVQSPRYKIIEKKQPVAFWCNPISGHNTLYWYLQNLGQGPELLIRYENEEAVDDSQLPKDRFSAERLKGVDSTLKIQPAELGDSAVYLCASSSTGTGFYEQYFGPGTRLTVT.

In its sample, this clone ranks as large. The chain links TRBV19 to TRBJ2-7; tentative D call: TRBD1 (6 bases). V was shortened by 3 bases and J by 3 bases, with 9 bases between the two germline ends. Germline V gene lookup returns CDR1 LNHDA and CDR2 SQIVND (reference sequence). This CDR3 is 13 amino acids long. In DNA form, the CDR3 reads TGTGCCAGTAGTATGGGACATAACTACGAGCAGTACTTC. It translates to CASSMGHNYEQYF.

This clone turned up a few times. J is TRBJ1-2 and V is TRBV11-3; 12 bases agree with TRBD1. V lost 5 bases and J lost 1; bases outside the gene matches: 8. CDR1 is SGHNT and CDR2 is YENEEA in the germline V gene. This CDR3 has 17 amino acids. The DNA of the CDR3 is TGTGCCAGCAGCCAGGGACAGGGGGCATCCAGTAACTATGGCTACACCTTC. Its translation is CASSQGQGASSNYGYTF.

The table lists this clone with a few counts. The CDR3 nucleotides are TGTGCCAGCAGCTTCCCTAGCGGGAGTTCAGATACGCAGTATTTT. The encoded protein is CASSFPSGSSDTQYF. The V and J genes are TRBV11-3 and TRBJ2-3, with 10 bases identical to TRBD2. Germline CDR1 and CDR2: SGHNT and YENEEA. The CDR3 consists of 15 residues. Trimming took 3 bases from V and 4 from J; bases not matched to a gene: 4.

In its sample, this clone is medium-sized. CDR3 coding DNA: TGTGCCAGCAGCTTTACGACCGGGCCCCATCAGCCCCAGCATTTT. Translating gives CASSFTTGPHQPQHF. V and J are TRBV11-3 and TRBJ1-5; D gene uncertain. V was pared by 3 bases and J by 5 bases, with 14 bases between. The CDR3 is made up of 15 amino acids. Germline assignment: CDR1 SGHNT and CDR2 YENEEA.

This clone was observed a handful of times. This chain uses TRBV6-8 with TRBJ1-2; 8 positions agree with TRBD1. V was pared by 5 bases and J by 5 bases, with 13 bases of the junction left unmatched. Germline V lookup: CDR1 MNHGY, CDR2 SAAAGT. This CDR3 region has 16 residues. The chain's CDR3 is CASSPTWDRLSYGYTF. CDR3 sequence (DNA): TGTGCCAGCAGTCCGACCTGGGACAGGCTTTCATATGGCTACACCTTC.

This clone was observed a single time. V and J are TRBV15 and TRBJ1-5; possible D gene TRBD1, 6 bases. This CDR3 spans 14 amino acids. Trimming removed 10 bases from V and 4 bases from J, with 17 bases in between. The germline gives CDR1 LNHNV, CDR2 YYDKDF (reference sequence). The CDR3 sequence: CAIVPRGGNQPQHF. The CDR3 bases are TGTGCCATCGTGCCTAGGGGGGGGAATCAGCCCCAGCATTTT.

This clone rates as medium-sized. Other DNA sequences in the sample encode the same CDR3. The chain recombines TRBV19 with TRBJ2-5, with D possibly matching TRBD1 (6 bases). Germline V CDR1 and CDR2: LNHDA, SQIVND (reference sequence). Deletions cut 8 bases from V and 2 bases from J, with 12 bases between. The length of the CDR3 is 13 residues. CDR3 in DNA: TGTGCCAGTGCTACAGGGACACAAGAGACCCAGTACTTC. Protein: CASATGTQETQYF.

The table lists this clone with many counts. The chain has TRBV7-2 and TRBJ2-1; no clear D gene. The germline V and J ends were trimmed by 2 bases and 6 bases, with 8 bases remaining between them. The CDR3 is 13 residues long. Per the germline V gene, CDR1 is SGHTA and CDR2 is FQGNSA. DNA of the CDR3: TGTGCCAGCAGCTTATCAACCCGCAATGAGCAGTTCTTC. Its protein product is CASSLSTRNEQFF.

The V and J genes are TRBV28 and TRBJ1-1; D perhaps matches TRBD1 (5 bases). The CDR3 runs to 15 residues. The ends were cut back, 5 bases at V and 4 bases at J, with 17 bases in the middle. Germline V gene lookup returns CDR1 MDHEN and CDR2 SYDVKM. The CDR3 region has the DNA TGTGCCAGCAGTCCACAATCAGGGCGAGGCACTGAAGCTTTCTTT. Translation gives CASSPQSGRGTEAFF. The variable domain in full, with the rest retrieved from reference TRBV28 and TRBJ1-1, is DVKVTQSSRYLVKRTGEKVFLECVQDMDHENMFWYRQDPGLGLRLIYFSYDVKMKEKGDIPEGYSVSREKKERFSLILESASTNQTSMYLCASSPQSGRGTEAFFGQGTRLTVV.

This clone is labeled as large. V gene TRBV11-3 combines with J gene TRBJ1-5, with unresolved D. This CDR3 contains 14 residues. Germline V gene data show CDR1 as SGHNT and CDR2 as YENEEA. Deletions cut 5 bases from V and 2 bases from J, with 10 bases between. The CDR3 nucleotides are TGTGCCAGCAGCGGCGCCGGCGGCAATCAGCCCCAGCATTTT. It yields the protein CASSGAGGNQPQHF.

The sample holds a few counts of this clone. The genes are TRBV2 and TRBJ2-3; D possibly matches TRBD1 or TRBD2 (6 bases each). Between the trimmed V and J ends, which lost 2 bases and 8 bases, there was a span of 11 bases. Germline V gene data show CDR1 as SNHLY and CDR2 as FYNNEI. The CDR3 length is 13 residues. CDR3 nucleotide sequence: TGTGCCAGCAGTGAACTCGGGGGCGGTACGCAGTATTTT. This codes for CASSELGGGTQYF.

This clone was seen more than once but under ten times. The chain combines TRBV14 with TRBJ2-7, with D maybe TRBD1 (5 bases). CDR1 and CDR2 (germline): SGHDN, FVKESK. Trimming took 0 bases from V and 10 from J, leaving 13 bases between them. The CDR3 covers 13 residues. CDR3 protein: CASSQDYHRSQYF. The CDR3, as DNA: TGTGCCAGCAGCCAAGATTATCACAGGTCACAGTACTTC.

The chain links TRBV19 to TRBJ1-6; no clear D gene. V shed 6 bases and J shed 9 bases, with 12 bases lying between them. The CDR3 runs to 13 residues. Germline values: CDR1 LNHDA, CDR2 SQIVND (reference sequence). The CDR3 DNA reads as TGTGCCAGTAGCAAGACATATGGTTCACCCCTCCACTTT. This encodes CASSKTYGSPLHF. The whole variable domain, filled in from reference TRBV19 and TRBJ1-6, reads DGGITQSPKYLFRKEGQNVTLSCEQNLNHDAMYWYRQDPGQGLRLIYYSQIVNDFQKGDIAEGYSVSREKKESFPLTVTSAQKNPTAFYLCASSKTYGSPLHFGNGTRLTVT.

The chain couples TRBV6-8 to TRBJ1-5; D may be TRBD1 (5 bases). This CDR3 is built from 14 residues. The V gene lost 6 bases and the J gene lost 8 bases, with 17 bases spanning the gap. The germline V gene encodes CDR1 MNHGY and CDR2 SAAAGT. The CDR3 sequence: CASRDRQIWEPQHF. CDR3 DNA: TGTGCCAGCAGGGACCGACAGATCTGGGAGCCCCAGCATTTT.

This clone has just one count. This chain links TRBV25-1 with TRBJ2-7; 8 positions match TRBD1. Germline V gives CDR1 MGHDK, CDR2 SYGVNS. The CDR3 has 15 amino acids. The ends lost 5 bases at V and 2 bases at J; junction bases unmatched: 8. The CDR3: CASSPRTGRTYEQYF. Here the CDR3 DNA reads TGTGCCAGCAGTCCTCGGACAGGGAGGACCTACGAGCAGTACTTC.

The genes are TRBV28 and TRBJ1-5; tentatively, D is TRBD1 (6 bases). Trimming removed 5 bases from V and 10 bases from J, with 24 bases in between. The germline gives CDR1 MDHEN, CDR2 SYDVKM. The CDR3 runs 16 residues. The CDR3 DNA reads TGTGCCAGCAGTCTACCTCCGGGACAAACATCAGAACCCCAGCATTTT. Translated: CASSLPPGQTSEPQHF.